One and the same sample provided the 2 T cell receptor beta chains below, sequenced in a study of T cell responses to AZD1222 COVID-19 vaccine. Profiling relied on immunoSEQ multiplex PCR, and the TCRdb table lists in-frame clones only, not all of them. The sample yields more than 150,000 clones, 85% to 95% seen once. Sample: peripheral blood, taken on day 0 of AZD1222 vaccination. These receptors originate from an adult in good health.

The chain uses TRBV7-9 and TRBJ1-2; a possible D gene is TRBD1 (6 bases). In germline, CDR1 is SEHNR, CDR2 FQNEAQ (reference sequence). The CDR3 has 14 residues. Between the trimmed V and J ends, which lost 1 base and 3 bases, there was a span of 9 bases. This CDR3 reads CASSLEGGYYGYTF. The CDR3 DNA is TGTGCCAGCAGCTTAGAGGGGGGATACTATGGCTACACCTTC.

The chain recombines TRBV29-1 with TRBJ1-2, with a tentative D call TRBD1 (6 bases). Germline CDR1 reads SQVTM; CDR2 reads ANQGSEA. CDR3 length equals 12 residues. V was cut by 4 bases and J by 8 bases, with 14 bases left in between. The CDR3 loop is CSVGTETRGYTF. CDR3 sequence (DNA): TGCAGCGTTGGGACAGAGACTAGGGGCTACACCTTC. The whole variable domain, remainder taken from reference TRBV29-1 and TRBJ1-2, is SAVISQKPSRDICQRGTSLTIQCQVDSQVTMMFWYRQQPGQSLTLIATANQGSEATYESGFVIDKFPISRPNLTFSTLTVSNMSPEDSSIYLCSVGTETRGYTFGSGTRLTVV.